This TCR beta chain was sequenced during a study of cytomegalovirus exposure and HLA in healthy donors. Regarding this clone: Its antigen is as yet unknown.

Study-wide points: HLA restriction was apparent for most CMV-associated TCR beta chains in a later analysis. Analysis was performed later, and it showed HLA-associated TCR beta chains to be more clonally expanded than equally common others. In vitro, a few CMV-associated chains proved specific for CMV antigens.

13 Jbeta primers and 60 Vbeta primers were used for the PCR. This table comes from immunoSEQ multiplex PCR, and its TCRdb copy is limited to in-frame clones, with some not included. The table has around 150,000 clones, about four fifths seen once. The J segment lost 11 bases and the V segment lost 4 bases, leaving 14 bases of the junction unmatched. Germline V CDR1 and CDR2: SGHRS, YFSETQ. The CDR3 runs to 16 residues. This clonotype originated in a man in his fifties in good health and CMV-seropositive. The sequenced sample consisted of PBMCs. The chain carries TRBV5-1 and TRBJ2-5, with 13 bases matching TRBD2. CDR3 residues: CASSPGLAGEGREQYF. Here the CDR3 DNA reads TGCGCCAGCAGCCCCGGACTAGCGGGGGAAGGGAGGGAGCAGTACTTC.